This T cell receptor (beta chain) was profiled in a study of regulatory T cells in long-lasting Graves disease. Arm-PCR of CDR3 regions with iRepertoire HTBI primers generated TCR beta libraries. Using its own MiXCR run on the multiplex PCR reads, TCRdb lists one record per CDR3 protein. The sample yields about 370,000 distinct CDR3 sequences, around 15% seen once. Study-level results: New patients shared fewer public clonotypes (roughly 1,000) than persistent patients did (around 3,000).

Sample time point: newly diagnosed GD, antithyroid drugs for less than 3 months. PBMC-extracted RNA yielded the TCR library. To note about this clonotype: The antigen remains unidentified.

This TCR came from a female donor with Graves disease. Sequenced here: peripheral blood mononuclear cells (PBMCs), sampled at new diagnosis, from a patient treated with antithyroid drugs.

CDR3 amino acids: CSAPGHGSTDTQYF. CDR3 DNA sequence: TGCAGCGCCCCGGGACATGGATCCACAGATACGCAGTATTTT. V gene TRBV29-1 combines with J gene TRBJ2-3; the D gene is possibly TRBD1 (6 bases). Germline-derived CDR1 and CDR2 are SQVTM and ANQGSEA. This CDR3 is built from 14 residues. Trimming cost V 7 bases and J 2 bases, with 16 bases left between them.